The 7 T cell receptor beta chains below come from one sample, sequenced in a study of CDR3 diversity in severe acne. A single record per CDR3 protein comes from TCRdb applying MiXCR to the PCR reads. Of approximately 90,000 distinct CDR3 sequences listed, about 50% were seen once; the top ten hold roughly a tenth. Sequenced: blood. The receptor set was obtained from a male donor in good health, serving as a control.

This clonotype was detected many times. V usage is TRBV7-9 and J usage is TRBJ2-7; TRBD2 matches at 8 bases. CDR3 size: 15 residues. The J segment lost 5 bases and the V segment lost 2 bases, leaving 8 bases of the junction unmatched. Looked up from germline, CDR1 is SEHNR and CDR2 is FQNEAQ (reference sequence). The CDR3 region has the DNA TGTGCCAGCAGCTTAAGGAGCGGGAGAACCCACGAGCAGTACTTC. Residues: CASSLRSGRTHEQYF.

CDR3 sequence reads: CASSLVGGSAYEQYF. As DNA, the CDR3 is TGTGCCAGCAGCTTAGTGGGGGGTTCTGCCTACGAGCAGTACTTC. The J gene is TRBJ2-7, the V gene TRBV7-9; perhaps TRBD2 as D (6 bases). Trimming took 1 base from V and 2 from J, leaving 12 bases between them. This CDR3 is built from 15 residues. CDR1 is SEHNR and CDR2 is FQNEAQ in the germline V gene (reference sequence). The complete variable domain, with remaining parts taken from reference TRBV7-9 and TRBJ2-7, reads DTGVSQNPRHKITKRGQNVTFRCDPISEHNRLYWYRQTLGQGPEFLTYFQNEAQLEKSRLLSDRFSAERPKGSFSTLEIQRTEQGDSAMYLCASSLVGGSAYEQYFGPGTRLTVT.

This clonotype was counted only a few times. The CDR3 nucleotides are TGTGCCACCAGTGGAGGAGCTGGGCACGAGCAGTACTTC. It specifies CATSGGAGHEQYF. The chain couples TRBV24-1 to TRBJ2-7, with D uncertain. From germline, CDR1 is KGHDR and CDR2 SFDVKD. V lost 5 bases, J lost 5 bases, and 12 bases lay in between. This CDR3 spans 13 amino acids.

In its sample, this clonotype was seen once. The V and J genes are TRBV7-2 and TRBJ1-1; 10 bases line up with TRBD1. J gave up 0 bases and V 5 bases, and 6 bases lay outside the gene matches. Germline assignment: CDR1 SGHTA and CDR2 FQGNSA. This CDR3 comprises 16 residues. This CDR3 reads CASSPGTGAMNTEAFF. The CDR3 coding sequence is TGTGCCAGCAGCCCCGGGACAGGGGCGATGAACACTGAAGCTTTCTTT. The full variable domain, rest sourced from reference TRBV7-2 and TRBJ1-1, is GAGVSQSPSNKVTEKGKDVELRCDPISGHTALYWYRQSLGQGLEFLIYFQGNSAPDKSGLPSDRFSAERTGGSVSTLTIQRTQQEDSAVYLCASSPGTGAMNTEAFFGQGTRLTVV.

CDR3 loop: CASSPGGFGELFF. CDR3 nucleotide sequence: TGTGCCAGCTCACCGGGGGGATTCGGGGAGCTGTTTTTT. The chain is built from TRBV7-9 and TRBJ2-2; 7 nucleotides match TRBD2. The V and J ends lost 8 bases and 7 bases, in that order; junction bases with no gene match: 7. There are 13 residues in the CDR3. The germline gives CDR1 SEHNR, CDR2 FQNEAQ (reference sequence).

This chain joins TRBV20-1 and TRBJ1-5; D call uncertain. This CDR3 region has 14 residues. Trimming pared 3 bases from V and 6 bases from J, leaving 15 bases between. The germline V gene encodes CDR1 DFQATT and CDR2 SNEGSKA (reference sequence). The CDR3 loop is CSARKDPTSQPQHF. In nucleotides, the CDR3 is TGCAGTGCTAGGAAAGACCCTACCAGTCAGCCCCAGCATTTT.

V gene TRBV6-5 combines with J gene TRBJ2-7; TRBD1 aligns across 7 bases. The CDR3 is 16 residues long. Per the germline V gene, CDR1 is MNHEY and CDR2 is SVGAGI. The V and J ends lost 0 bases and 4 bases, in that order; junction bases with no gene match: 9. CDR3 in amino acids: CASSYSPTGRGYEQYF. The CDR3 bases are TGTGCCAGCAGTTACTCGCCGACAGGGAGAGGATACGAGCAGTACTTC.